The rows below give T cell receptor beta chains drawn from one sample of a study of blood T cell repertoires in COVID-19. Sequencing used immunoSEQ multiplex PCR; TCRdb keeps in-frame clones, though not all of them. The sample has some 78,000 clones, 90% seen once; the top ten hold about 4.3%. Sequenced material: peripheral blood. The receptors here all came from an elderly woman with active or convalescent COVID-19. Both conserved end residues are part of each CDR3. Fields, in order: J gene, V gene, clone size, D gene, CDR3 protein, CDR3 DNA. D genes are given only for firm matches. For some rows the clone size is stated as once, few or many, or as a class when expanded; others skip it.

TRBJ1-5,TRBV10-2,NA,TRBD1,CASSAVRGRTNQPQHF,TGCGCCAGCAGCGCGGTCAGGGGGCGTACCAATCAGCCCCAGCATTTT
TRBJ2-5,TRBV9,NA,TRBD2,CASSARGSGPETQYF,TGTGCCAGCAGTGCCCGCGGGAGCGGCCCAGAGACCCAGTACTTC
TRBJ2-4,TRBV2,NA,NA,CASSRESAGQNIQYF,TGTGCCAGCAGTAGGGAATCTGCGGGACAGAACATTCAGTACTTC
TRBJ1-2,TRBV5-1,NA,TRBD1,CASSAGTEFGGYTF,TGCGCCAGCAGCGCAGGGACAGAGTTCGGTGGCTACACCTTC
TRBJ2-5,TRBV12-3/TRBV12-4,NA,NA,CASSRTSETQYF,TGTGCCAGCAGTCGGACATCTGAGACCCAGTACTTC
TRBJ1-6,TRBV5-4,NA,NA,CASSLRDKNNSPLHF,TGTGCCAGCAGCTTGCGGGACAAGAATAATTCACCCCTCCACTTT
TRBJ2-1,TRBV6-4,NA,NA,CASRGFVGAYYNEQFF,TGTGCCAGCAGGGGGTTCGTGGGAGCATACTACAATGAGCAGTTCTTC
TRBJ1-1,TRBV19,NA,NA,CASTTQPSGYTEAFF,TGTGCCAGTACCACACAACCTTCGGGGTACACTGAAGCTTTCTTT
TRBJ1-4,TRBV12-3/TRBV12-4,few,NA,CASSPFSNEKLFF,TGTGCCAGCAGCCCTTTTTCTAATGAAAAACTGTTTTTT
TRBJ2-1,TRBV6-6,NA,TRBD1,CASRMGQGVNEQFF,TGTGCCAGCAGGATGGGACAGGGAGTCAATGAGCAGTTCTTC
TRBJ1-1,TRBV7-9,NA,TRBD1,CASSLRKGAMNTEAFF,TGTGCCAGCAGCCTCCGGAAGGGGGCCATGAACACTGAAGCTTTCTTT
TRBJ2-5,TRBV18,once,TRBD1,CASSPGTGKETQYF,TGTGCCAGCTCACCCGGGACAGGGAAAGAGACCCAGTACTTC
TRBJ2-3,TRBV6-2/TRBV6-3,NA,TRBD2,CASSYPNGLAGPTDTQYF,TGTGCCAGCAGTTACCCTAACGGACTAGCGGGACCCACAGATACGCAGTATTTT
TRBJ2-7,TRBV3-1/TRBV3-2,NA,TRBD1,CASSLDRAYEQYF,TGTGCCAGCAGCCTCGACAGGGCCTACGAGCAGTACTTC
TRBJ2-2,TRBV5-1,once,NA,CASSLTGTNTGELFF,TGCGCCAGCAGCTTGACAGGGACGAACACCGGGGAGCTGTTTTTT
TRBJ2-5,TRBV7-9,NA,TRBD1,CASSLQGVGETQYF,TGTGCCAGCAGCCTCCAGGGGGTAGGAGAGACCCAGTACTTC